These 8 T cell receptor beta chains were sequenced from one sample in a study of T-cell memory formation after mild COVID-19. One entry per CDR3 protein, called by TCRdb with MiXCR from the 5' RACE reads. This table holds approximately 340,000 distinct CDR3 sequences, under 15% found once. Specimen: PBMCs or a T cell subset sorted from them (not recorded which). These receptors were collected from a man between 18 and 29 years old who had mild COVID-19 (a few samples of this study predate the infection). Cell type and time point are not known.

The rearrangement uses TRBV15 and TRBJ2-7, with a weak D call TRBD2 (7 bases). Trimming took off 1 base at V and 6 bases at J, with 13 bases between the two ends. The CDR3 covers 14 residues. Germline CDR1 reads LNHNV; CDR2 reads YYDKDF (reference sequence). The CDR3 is CATSRAEGGAEQYV. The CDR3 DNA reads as TGTGCCACCAGCAGAGCTGAGGGGGGGGCCGAGCAGTACGTC.

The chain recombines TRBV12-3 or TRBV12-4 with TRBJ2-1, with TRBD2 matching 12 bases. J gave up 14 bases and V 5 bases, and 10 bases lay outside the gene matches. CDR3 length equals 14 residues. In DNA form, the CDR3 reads TGTGCCAGCAGTCTAAGACTAGCGGGGGTCTCGGAGTTCTTC. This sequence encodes CASSLRLAGVSEFF.

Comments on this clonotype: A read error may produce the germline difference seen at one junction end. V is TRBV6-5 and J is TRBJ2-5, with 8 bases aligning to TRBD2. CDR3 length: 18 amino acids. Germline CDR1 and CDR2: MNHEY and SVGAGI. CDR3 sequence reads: CAGSYHAVRGGFQETQYF. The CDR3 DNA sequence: TGTGCCGGCAGTTACCACGCTGTTCGCGGGGGGTTCCAAGAGACCCAGTACTTC.

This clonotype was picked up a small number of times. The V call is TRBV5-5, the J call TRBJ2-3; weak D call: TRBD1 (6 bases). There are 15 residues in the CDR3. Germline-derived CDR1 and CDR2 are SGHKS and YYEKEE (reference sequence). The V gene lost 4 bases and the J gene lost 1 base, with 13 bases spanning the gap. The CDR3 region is CASSPGPGGTDTQYF. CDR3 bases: TGTGCCAGCAGCCCCGGTCCAGGGGGCACAGATACGCAGTATTTT.

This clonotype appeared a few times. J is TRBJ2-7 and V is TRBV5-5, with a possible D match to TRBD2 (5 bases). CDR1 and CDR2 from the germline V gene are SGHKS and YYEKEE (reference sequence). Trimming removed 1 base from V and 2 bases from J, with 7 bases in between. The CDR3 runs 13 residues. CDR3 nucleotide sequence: TGTGCCAGCAGCTTGACGGGGACCTACGAGCAGTACGTC. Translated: CASSLTGTYEQYV.

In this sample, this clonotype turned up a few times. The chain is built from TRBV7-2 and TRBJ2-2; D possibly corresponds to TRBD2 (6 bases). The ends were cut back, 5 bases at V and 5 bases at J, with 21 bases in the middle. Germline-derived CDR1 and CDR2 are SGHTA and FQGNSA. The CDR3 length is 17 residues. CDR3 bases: TGTGCCAGCAGCCACCCGTTGAGGGGAGGTGAAACCGGGGAGCTGTTTTTT. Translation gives CASSHPLRGGETGELFF.

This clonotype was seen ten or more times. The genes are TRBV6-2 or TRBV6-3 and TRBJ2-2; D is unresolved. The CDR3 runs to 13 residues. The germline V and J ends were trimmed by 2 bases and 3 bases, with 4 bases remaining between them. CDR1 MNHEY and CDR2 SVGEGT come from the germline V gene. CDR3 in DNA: TGTGCCAGCAGTTACACAGACACCGGGGAGCTGTTTTTT. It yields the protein CASSYTDTGELFF.

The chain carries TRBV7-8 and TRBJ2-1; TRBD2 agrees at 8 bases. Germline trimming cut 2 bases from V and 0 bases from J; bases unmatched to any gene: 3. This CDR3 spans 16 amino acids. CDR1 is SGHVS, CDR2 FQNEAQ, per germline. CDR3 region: CASSLLAGNSYNEQFF. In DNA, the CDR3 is TGTGCCAGCAGCTTATTAGCGGGGAACTCCTACAATGAGCAGTTCTTC.